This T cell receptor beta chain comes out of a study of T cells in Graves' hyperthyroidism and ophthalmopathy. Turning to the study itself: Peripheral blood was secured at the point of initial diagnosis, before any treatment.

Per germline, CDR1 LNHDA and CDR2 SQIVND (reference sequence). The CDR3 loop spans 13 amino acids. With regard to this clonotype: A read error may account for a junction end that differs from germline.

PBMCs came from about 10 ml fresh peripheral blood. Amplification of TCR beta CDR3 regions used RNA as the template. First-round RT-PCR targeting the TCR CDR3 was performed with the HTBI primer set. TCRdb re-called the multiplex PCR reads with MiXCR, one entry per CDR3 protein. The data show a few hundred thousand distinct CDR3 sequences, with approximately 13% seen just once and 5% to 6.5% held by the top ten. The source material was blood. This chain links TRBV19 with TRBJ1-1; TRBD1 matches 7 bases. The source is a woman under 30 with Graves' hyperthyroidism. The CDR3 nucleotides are TGTGCCAGTGGCGGACAGGCGAACGCTGAAGCTTTCTTT. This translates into CASGGQANAEAFF. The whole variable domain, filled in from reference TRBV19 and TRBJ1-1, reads DGGITQSPKYLFRKEGQNVTLSCEQNLNHDAMYWYRQDPGQGLRLIYYSQIVNDFQKGDIAEGYSVSREKKESFPLTVTSAQKNPTAFYLCASGGQANAEAFFGQGTRLTVV.